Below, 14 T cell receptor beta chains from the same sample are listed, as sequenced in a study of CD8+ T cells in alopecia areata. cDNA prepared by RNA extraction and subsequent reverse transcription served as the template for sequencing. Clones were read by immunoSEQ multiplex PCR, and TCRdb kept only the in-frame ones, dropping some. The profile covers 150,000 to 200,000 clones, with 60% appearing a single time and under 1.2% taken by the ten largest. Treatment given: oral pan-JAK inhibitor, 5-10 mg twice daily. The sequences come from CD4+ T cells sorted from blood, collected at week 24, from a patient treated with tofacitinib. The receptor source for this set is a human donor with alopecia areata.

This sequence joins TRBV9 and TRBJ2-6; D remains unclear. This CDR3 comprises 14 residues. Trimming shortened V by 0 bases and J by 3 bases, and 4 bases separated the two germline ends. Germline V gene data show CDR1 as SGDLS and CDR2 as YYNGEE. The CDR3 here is CASSVEGGANVLTF. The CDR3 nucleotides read TGTGCCAGCAGCGTAGAGGGTGGGGCCAACGTCCTGACTTTC.

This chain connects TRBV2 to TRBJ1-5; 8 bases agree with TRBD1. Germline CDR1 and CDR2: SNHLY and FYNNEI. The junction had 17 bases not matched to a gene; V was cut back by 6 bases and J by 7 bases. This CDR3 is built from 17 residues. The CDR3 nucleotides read TGTGCCAGCAGCGTAATACACACAGGGGGGAGTTCACAGCCCCAGCATTTT. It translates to CASSVIHTGGSSQPQHF. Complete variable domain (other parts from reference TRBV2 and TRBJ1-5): EPEVTQTPSHQVTQMGQEVILRCVPISNHLYFYWYRQILGQKVEFLVSFYNNEISEKSEIFDDQFSVERPDGSNFTLKIRSTKLEDSAMYFCASSVIHTGGSSQPQHFGDGTRLSIL.

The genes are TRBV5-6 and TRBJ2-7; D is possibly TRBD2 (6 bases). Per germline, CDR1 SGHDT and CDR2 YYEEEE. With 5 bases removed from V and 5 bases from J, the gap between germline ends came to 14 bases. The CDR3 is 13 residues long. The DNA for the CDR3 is TGTGCCAGCAGACGGAATCTAGCGCACGAGCAGTACTTC. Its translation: CASRRNLAHEQYF.

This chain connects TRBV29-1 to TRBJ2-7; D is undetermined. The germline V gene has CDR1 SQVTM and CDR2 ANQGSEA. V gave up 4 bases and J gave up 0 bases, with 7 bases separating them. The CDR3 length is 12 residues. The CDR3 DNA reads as TGCAGCGTTGTGGTCGGCTCCTACGAGCAGTACTTC. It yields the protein CSVVVGSYEQYF.

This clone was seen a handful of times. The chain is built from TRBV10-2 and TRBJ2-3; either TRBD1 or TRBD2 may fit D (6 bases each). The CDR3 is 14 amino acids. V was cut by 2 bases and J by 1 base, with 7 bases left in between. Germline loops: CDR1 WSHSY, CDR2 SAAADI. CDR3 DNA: TGCGCCAGCAGTGAGCGGGGGCGCACAGATACGCAGTATTTT. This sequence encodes CASSERGRTDTQYF.

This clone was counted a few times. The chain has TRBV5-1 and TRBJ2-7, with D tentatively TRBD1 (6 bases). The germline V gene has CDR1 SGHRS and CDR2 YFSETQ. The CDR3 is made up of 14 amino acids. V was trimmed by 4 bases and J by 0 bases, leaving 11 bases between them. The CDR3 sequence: CASSRQDFSYEQYF. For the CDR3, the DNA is TGCGCCAGCAGCCGACAGGACTTCTCCTACGAGCAGTACTTC.

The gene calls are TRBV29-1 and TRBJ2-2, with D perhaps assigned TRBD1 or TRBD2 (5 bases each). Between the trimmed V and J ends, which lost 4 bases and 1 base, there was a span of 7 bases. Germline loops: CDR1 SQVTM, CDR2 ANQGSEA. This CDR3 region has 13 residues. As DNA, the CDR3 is TGCAGCGTTGGGGGGAGGAACACCGGGGAGCTGTTTTTT. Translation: CSVGGRNTGELFF.

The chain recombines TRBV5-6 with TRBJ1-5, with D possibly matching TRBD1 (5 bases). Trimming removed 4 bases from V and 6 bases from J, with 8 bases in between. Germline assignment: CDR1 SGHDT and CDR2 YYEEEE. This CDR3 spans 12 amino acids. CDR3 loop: CASSGQGQPQHF. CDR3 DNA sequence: TGTGCCAGCAGCGGCCAGGGTCAGCCCCAGCATTTT.

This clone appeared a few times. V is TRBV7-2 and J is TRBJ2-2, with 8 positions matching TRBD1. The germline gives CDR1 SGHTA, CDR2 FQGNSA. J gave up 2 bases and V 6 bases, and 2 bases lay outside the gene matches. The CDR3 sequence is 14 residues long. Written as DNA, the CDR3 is TGTGCCAGCAGGGCAGGGGGCAACACCGGGGAGCTGTTTTTT. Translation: CASRAGGNTGELFF.

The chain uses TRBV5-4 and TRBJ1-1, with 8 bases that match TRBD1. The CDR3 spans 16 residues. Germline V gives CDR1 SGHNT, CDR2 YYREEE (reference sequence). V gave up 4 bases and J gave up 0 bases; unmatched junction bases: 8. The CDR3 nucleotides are TGTGCCAGCAGCCCGGTCAGGGGGCTTATGAACACTGAAGCTTTCTTT. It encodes CASSPVRGLMNTEAFF.

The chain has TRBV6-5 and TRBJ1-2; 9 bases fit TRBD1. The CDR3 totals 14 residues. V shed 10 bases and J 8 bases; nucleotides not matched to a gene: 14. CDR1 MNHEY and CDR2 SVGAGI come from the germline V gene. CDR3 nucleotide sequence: TGTGCCACCTTTGGCGAGACAGGGGGTCGAGGCTACACCTTC. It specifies CATFGETGGRGYTF.

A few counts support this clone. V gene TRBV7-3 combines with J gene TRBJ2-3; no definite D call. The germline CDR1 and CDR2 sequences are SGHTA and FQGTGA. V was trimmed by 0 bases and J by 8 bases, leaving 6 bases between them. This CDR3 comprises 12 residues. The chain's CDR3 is CASSLTGGTQYF. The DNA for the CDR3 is TGTGCCAGCAGCTTAACTGGCGGTACGCAGTATTTT.

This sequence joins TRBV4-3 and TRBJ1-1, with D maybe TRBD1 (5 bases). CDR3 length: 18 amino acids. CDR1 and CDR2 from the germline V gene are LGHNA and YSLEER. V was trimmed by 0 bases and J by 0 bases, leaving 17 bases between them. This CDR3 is CASSQDSWGTYMNTEAFF. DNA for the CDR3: TGCGCCAGCAGCCAAGATAGTTGGGGCACGTATATGAACACTGAAGCTTTCTTT.

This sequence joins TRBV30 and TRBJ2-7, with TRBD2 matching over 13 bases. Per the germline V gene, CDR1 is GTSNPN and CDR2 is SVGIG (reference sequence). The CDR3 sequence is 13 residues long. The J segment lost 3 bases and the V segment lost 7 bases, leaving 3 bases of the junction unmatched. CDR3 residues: CASRLAGGYEQYF. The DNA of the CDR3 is TGTGCCTCCCGACTAGCGGGGGGCTACGAGCAGTACTTC.